The 11 T cell receptor beta chains listed next were all sequenced from one sample in a study of cytomegalovirus exposure and HLA in healthy donors. PCR involved 60 Vbeta and 13 Jbeta primers. Some clones are missing from TCRdb's copy, which holds only in-frame ones; the method was immunoSEQ multiplex PCR. This table has approximately 150,000 clones, approximately 81% appearing once. The sample taken for sequencing was PBMCs. These receptors originate from a man aged 25-45 years in good health and CMV-seronegative.

This chain joins TRBV6-1 and TRBJ1-4; D is unresolved. V lost 4 bases to trimming and J lost 0 bases, with 15 bases between them. This CDR3 has 17 residues. CDR1 is MNHNS, CDR2 SASEGT, per germline. The CDR3 spells CASSVLPLGATNEKLFF. In DNA form, the CDR3 reads TGTGCCAGCAGTGTACTTCCCTTGGGAGCAACTAATGAAAAACTGTTTTTT.

This chain connects TRBV6-1 to TRBJ1-6; 7 bases are shared with TRBD1. This CDR3 comprises 15 residues. Losses at the gene ends were 7 bases for V and 4 bases for J; bases not matched to a gene: 7. Per germline, CDR1 MNHNS and CDR2 SASEGT. CDR3 sequence (DNA): TGTGCCAGCACCCTGGGACAGCCTTATAATTCACCCCTCCACTTT. Amino acids: CASTLGQPYNSPLHF.

V is TRBV13 and J is TRBJ2-7; possibly TRBD1 for D (5 bases). V dropped 2 bases and J dropped 6 bases, with 14 bases sitting between them. Germline V CDR1 and CDR2: PRHDT, FYEKMQ (reference sequence). The CDR3 extends over 14 amino acids. The CDR3 bases are TGTGCCAGCAGCTTATTAACAAAAGGGGTCGAGCAGTACTTC. Protein product: CASSLLTKGVEQYF.

Regarding this clone: This CDR3 is missing its conserved last phenylalanine or tryptophan, likely due to a read error. The CDR3 loop reads CASTPGEGNYGYTL. The CDR3 bases are TGTGCCAGCACCCCCGGGGAGGGCAACTATGGCTACACCCTC. This sequence joins TRBV7-9 and TRBJ1-2; D not resolved. Germline assignment: CDR1 SEHNR and CDR2 FQNEAQ (reference sequence). The CDR3 contains 14 residues. V gave up 7 bases and J gave up 2 bases, with 14 bases separating them.

The chain carries TRBV15 and TRBJ2-7; 9 bases align to TRBD2. The length of the CDR3 is 15 residues. From germline, CDR1 is LNHNV and CDR2 YYDKDF (reference sequence). With V trimmed by 0 bases and J by 7 bases, 7 bases remained unmatched. The DNA of the CDR3 is TGTGCCACCAGCAGAGATGGCGGGAGGGCCAGGGAGCAGTACTTC. Its protein is CATSRDGGRAREQYF.

This clone has a handful of counts. This sequence joins TRBV6-6 and TRBJ1-1; 7 positions match TRBD1. Germline V gene data show CDR1 as MNHNY and CDR2 as SVGAGI (reference sequence). This CDR3 contains 14 residues. V lost 6 bases, J lost 7 bases, and 11 bases stayed unmatched. The CDR3 region has the DNA TGTGCCAGCAGACCTACAGGGGCCGGTCTTGAAGCTTTCTTT. Translated, it gives CASRPTGAGLEAFF.

The CDR3 region has the DNA TGTGCCAGCAGCCAAGGACTGGGTAGCGGGAGAGCCCAGTACTTC. It yields the protein CASSQGLGSGRAQYF. The chain employs TRBV4-2 and TRBJ2-5, with 9 bases lining up with TRBD2. This CDR3 region has 15 residues. Looked up from germline, CDR1 is LGHNA and CDR2 is YNFKEQ. The trim removed 1 base at V and 9 bases at J, leaving 9 bases unmatched.

This clone was found once. The chain recombines TRBV7-9 with TRBJ1-5, with D perhaps TRBD1 (6 bases). This CDR3 is 12 amino acids long. The germline CDR1 and CDR2 sequences are SEHNR and FQNEAQ (reference sequence). Deletions cut 5 bases from V and 7 bases from J, with 9 bases between. The CDR3 is CASSPTGQPQHF. CDR3 DNA sequence: TGTGCCAGCAGCCCGACAGGACAGCCCCAGCATTTT.

The chain joins TRBV11-2 to TRBJ2-5, with unresolved D. V was trimmed by 6 bases and J by 4 bases, leaving 18 bases between them. Germline V gene sequence: CDR1 SGHAT, CDR2 FQNNGV. CDR3 length: 15 amino acids. CDR3 in DNA: TGTGCCAGCAGATTAAACCGACAACACCGAGAGACCCAGTACTTC. It encodes CASRLNRQHRETQYF.

This chain connects TRBV7-8 to TRBJ1-6; TRBD1 matches at 8 bases. The CDR3 runs to 14 residues. Germline V gives CDR1 SGHVS, CDR2 FQNEAQ. V shed 7 bases and J 5 bases; nucleotides not matched to a gene: 4. CDR3 nucleotide sequence: TGTGCCAGCACCTGGACAGGGAATAATTCACCCCTCCACTTT. As protein: CASTWTGNNSPLHF.

This clone was recorded a few times. The chain has TRBV19 and TRBJ1-1, with 7 bases that match TRBD1. The V gene's germline CDR1 is LNHDA and CDR2 SQIVND (reference sequence). With 3 bases clipped from V and 7 bases from J, the junction kept 2 bases outside the gene matches. The length of the CDR3 is 12 residues. The CDR3 loop is CASSIGTVEAFF. CDR3 nucleotide sequence: TGTGCCAGTAGTATTGGGACAGTTGAAGCTTTCTTT.